A selection of T cell receptor beta chains follows, all from one sample in a study of blood T cells in healthy people across ages. TCRdb re-derived calls from the 5' RACE reads in MiXCR, one entry per CDR3 protein. The data show about 800,000 distinct CDR3 sequences, about half seen once. Sequenced sample: blood. Receptors originate from an elderly man in good health. Each CDR3 is given with its conserved first and last residue. D genes are given only for firm matches.

cdr3_aa	d_call	j_call	v_call
CASSEHERPTDEQYF	.	.	TRBV10-1
CATEATSGTDTQYF	TRBD2	TRBJ2-3	TRBV10-3
CASSRRGGLGPTDTQYF	.	TRBJ2-3	TRBV7-9
CASSEALADQETQYF	.	TRBJ2-5	TRBV6-1
CSAHPDSNQPQHF	.	TRBJ1-5	TRBV20-1
CSAADGAGSSYEQYF	.	TRBJ2-7	TRBV20-1
CASSLSGRALEQFF	TRBD2	TRBJ2-1	TRBV7-9
CASSTSRDLSSYNEQFF	.	TRBJ2-1	TRBV13
CASTEDGNSYEQYF	.	TRBJ2-7	TRBV7-2
CASRPFRRSYEQYF	.	TRBJ2-7	TRBV28
CASSYRGISNQPQHF	TRBD1	TRBJ1-5	TRBV28
CSAFPEGTSGRSYEQYF	TRBD2	TRBJ2-7	TRBV20-1
CASSSRTSGYQETQYF	TRBD2	TRBJ2-5	TRBV11-3
CASSEQGGETQYF	.	TRBJ2-5	TRBV6-4
CASSFRAGGPYNYGYTF	TRBD1	TRBJ1-2	TRBV27
CSAIGTGVDTDTQYF	TRBD1	TRBJ2-3	TRBV20-1
CASSHRDGGSGYTF	.	TRBJ1-2	TRBV27
CSVRSAMDTEAFF	.	TRBJ1-1	TRBV29-1
CSARLGTSGANEQFF	TRBD2	TRBJ2-1	TRBV20-1
CASSSGQHSSYNEQYF	.	.	TRBV5-1
CSVEKDGSTEAFF	.	TRBJ1-1	TRBV29-1
CSAQGQNQETQYF	.	TRBJ2-5	TRBV20-1
CAGRIPGQGVNEQFF	TRBD1	TRBJ2-1	TRBV6-2/TRBV6-3
CASSLGRETGLFF	.	TRBJ1-4	TRBV11-3
CASGGGRISGAYVLTF	TRBD2	TRBJ2-6	TRBV2
CASSYGGGGYNEQFF	.	TRBJ2-1	TRBV27
CSVEAPGMAQHF	.	TRBJ1-5	TRBV29-1
CASTWGESSYNEQFF	.	TRBJ2-1	TRBV9
CASAFREVARDTQYF	.	TRBJ2-3	TRBV12-3/TRBV12-4
CASSYSLDETQYF	.	.	TRBV7-2
CASSPRQGFDEQYF	TRBD1	TRBJ2-7	TRBV7-9
CASSEASGGSYNEQFF	TRBD2	TRBJ2-1	TRBV6-1